This T cell receptor (beta chain) was identified in a study of shared clonotypes between healthy human individuals. Points on this clone: As yet, its antigen is unknown.

Terminally differentiated effector memory CD45RA+ cells were left out of the naive CD8 fraction, which was CD45RO-negative and positively selected for CCR7. Adult Caucasians living in Nashville, Tennessee made up all of the donors. Execution of the assay was at deep level. In replicate PCRs of sorted subsets, about 220 ng DNA, approximately 30,000 T cell genomes, was used. The protocol was immunoSEQ multiplex PCR, while the TCRdb copy is restricted to in-frame clones and leaves out a portion. The sample records roughly 1,800,000 clones, about 94% being singletons. General study results and limits: How much donors shared clonotypes was expected to be affected by sequencing depth.

Specimen: naive CD8+ T cells sorted from blood. The receptor comes from a man between 18 and 29 years old in good health.

The CDR3 region has the DNA TGTGCCAGCAGCCCCCGGGGGGTAGCAGGCGGCGAGCAGTACTTC. It codes for CASSPRGVAGGEQYF. The rearrangement links TRBV7-9 to TRBJ2-7; 7 nucleotides align to TRBD2. The CDR3 sequence is 15 residues long. Germline trimming cut 5 bases from V and 6 bases from J; bases unmatched to any gene: 13. Germline V gene sequence: CDR1 SEHNR, CDR2 FQNEAQ (reference sequence).